The clone carrying this T cell receptor (beta chain) was recorded at least ten times. What it recognizes is unknown. Time point described: newly diagnosed GD, antithyroid drugs for less than 3 months. The TCR library used RNA extracted from PBMCs. The CDR3 runs to 15 residues. Trimming removed 1 base from V and 6 bases from J, with 15 bases in between. The germline V gene has CDR1 DFQATT and CDR2 SNEGSKA (reference sequence). This sample was taken from a study of regulatory T cells in long-lasting Graves disease. iRepertoire HTBI primers and Arm-PCR of CDR3 regions built TCR beta libraries. TCRdb recomputed calls from the multiplex PCR reads with MiXCR, one row per CDR3 protein. This repertoire shows 350,000 to 550,000 distinct CDR3 sequences, under 15% found once; its top ten account for around 17%. Findings and limits, study-wide: Persistent Graves' patients had lower TCR diversity than newly diagnosed ones.

The same sample was also studied in work on T cells in Graves' hyperthyroidism and ophthalmopathy. Per that paper: The patients, who ranged from 18 to 65 in age, presented with newly diagnosed hyperthyroidism lasting under 2 months. The study used the HTBI primer set for a first-round RT-PCR of the TCR CDR3.

The receptor was isolated from a young woman with Graves disease. The input for sequencing was peripheral blood mononuclear cells (PBMCs), taken at new diagnosis, from a patient treated with antithyroid drugs. The genes are TRBV20-1 and TRBJ2-2; a possible D gene is TRBD1 (6 bases). CDR3 residues: CSARVPGDNAGELFF. The CDR3 nucleotides are TGCAGTGCTAGAGTTCCAGGGGATAACGCCGGGGAGCTGTTTTTT.